This T cell receptor (beta chain) appears in the sequencing data of a study of cytomegalovirus exposure and HLA in healthy donors. Whole-study results and caveats: Through in vitro validation, a few CMV-associated chains were shown to be specific for CMV antigens.

Sequencing was performed with immunoSEQ multiplex PCR; in TCRdb, only in-frame clones are kept and a portion is missing. The sample lists fewer than 150,000 clones, about 84% occurring once. Concerning this clone: As yet, its antigen is unknown.

Sequencing input: PBMCs. The TCR was taken from a man aged 18 to 29 in good health and CMV-seronegative.

Here the CDR3 reads CASRPRGQAYEQYF. The CDR3 region has the DNA TGTGCCAGTAGGCCCCGGGGACAGGCTTACGAGCAGTACTTC. This chain links TRBV19 with TRBJ2-7; 8 positions match TRBD1. Germline CDR1 LNHDA, CDR2 SQIVND (reference sequence). The V segment lost 6 bases and the J segment 4 bases; nucleotides outside the gene matches: 8. The CDR3 is 14 residues long.